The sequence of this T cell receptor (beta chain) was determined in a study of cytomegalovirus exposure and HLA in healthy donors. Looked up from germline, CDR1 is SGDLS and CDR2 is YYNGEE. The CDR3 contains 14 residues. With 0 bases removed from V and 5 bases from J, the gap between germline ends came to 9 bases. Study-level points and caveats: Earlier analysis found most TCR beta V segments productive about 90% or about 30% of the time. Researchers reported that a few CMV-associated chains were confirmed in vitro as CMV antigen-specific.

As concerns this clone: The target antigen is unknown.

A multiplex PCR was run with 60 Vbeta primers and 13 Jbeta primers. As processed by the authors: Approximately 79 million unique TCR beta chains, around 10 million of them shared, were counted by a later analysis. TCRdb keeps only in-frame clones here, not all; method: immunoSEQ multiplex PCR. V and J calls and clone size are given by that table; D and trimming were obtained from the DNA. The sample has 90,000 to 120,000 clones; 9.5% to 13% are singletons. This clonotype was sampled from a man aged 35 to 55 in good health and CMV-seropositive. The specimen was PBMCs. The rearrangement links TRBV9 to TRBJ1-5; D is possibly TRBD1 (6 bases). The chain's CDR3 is CASSVAGGDQPQHF. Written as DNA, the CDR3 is TGTGCCAGCAGCGTAGCGGGGGGCGATCAGCCCCAGCATTTT.